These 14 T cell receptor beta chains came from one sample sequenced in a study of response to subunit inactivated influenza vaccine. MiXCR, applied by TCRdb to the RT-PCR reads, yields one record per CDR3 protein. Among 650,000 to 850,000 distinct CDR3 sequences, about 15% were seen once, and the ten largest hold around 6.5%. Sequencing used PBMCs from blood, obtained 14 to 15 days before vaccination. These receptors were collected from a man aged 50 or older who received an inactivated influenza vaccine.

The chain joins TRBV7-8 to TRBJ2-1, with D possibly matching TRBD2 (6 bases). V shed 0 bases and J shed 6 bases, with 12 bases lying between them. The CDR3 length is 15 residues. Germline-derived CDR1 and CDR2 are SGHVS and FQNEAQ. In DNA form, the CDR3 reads TGTGCCAGCAGCTTAGCGTGGGAGGCCCGCAATGAGCAGTTCTTC. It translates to CASSLAWEARNEQFF.

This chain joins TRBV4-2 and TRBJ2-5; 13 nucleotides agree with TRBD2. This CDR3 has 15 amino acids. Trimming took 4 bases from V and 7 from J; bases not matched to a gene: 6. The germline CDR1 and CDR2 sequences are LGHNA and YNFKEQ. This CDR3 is CASSPGTSGTGTQYF. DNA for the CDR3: TGTGCCAGCAGCCCTGGGACTAGCGGGACGGGGACCCAGTACTTC.

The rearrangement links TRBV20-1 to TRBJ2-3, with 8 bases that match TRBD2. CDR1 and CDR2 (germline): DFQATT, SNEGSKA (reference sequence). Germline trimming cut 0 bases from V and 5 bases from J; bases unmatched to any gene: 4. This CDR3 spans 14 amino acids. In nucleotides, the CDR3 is TGCAGTGCTAGAGATCCGGGGGGGAAAGATACGCAGTATTTT. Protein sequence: CSARDPGGKDTQYF.

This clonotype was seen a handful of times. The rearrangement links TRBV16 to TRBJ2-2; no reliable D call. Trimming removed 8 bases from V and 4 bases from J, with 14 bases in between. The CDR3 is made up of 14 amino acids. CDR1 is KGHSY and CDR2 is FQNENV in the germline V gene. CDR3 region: CASARTTSTGELFF. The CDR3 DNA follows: TGTGCCAGCGCCCGGACCACGAGCACCGGGGAGCTGTTTTTT.

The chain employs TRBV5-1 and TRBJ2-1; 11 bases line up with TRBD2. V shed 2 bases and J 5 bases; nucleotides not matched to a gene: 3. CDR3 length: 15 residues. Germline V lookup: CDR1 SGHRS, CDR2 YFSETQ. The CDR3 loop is CASSFLAGGNNEQFF. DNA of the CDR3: TGCGCCAGCAGCTTTCTAGCGGGAGGTAACAATGAGCAGTTCTTC.

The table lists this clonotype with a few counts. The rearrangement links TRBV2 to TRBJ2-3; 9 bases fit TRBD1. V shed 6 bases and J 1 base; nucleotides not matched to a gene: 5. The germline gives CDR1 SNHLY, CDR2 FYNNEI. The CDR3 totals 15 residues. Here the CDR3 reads CASRYRGRGTDTQYF. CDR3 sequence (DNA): TGTGCCAGCAGATACAGGGGGCGCGGCACAGATACGCAGTATTTT.

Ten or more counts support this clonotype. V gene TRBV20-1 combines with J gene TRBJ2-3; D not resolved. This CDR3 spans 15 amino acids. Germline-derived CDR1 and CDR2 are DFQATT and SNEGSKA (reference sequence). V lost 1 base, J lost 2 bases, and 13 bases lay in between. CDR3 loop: CSARVMGRNTDTQYF. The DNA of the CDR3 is TGCAGTGCTAGAGTTATGGGCCGCAACACAGATACGCAGTATTTT.

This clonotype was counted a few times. CDR3 in amino acids: CASRISGTVSYEQYF. CDR3 coding DNA: TGTGCCAGCAGGATCTCCGGGACGGTCTCCTACGAGCAGTACTTC. The chain uses TRBV6-1 and TRBJ2-7, with D perhaps matching TRBD1 or TRBD2 (5 bases each). CDR3 size: 15 residues. Trimming removed 6 bases at V and 0 bases at J, with 15 bases between. Germline CDR1 is MNHNS and CDR2 is SASEGT.

The chain's CDR3 is CASSVGTGVIQPQHF. The CDR3 DNA reads as TGTGCCAGCAGCGTCGGGACAGGGGTTATCCAGCCCCAGCATTTT. The rearrangement joins TRBV11-2 to TRBJ1-5; 10 bases fit TRBD1. The germline V gene has CDR1 SGHAT and CDR2 FQNNGV. J lost 7 bases, V lost 5 bases, and 8 bases had no gene match. This CDR3 is built from 15 residues.

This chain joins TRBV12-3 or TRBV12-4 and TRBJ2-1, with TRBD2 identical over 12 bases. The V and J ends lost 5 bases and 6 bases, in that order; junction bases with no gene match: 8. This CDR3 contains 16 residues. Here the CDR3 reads CASSATSGSSLNEQFF. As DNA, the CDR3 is TGTGCCAGCAGTGCGACTAGCGGGAGTTCCCTCAATGAGCAGTTCTTC.

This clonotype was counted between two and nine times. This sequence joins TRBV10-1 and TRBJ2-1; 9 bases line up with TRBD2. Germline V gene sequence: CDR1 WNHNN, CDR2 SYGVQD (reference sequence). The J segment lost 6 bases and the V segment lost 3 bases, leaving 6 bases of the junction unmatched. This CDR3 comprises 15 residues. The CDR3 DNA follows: TGCGCCAGCAGTGATAGCGGGGGACCACTCAATGAGCAGTTCTTC. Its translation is CASSDSGGPLNEQFF.

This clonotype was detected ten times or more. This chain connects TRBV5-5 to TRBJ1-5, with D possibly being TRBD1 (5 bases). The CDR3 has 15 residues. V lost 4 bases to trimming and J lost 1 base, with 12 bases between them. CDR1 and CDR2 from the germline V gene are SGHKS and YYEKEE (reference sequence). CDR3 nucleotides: TGTGCCAGCAGCCTGGGGGGTGTCAGCAATCAGCCCCAGCATTTT. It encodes CASSLGGVSNQPQHF.

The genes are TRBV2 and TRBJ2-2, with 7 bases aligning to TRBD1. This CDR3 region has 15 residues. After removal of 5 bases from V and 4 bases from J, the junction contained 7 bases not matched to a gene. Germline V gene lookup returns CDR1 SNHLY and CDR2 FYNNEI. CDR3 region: CASSQQGQATGELFF. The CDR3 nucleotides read TGTGCCAGCAGTCAACAGGGGCAGGCCACCGGGGAGCTGTTTTTT.

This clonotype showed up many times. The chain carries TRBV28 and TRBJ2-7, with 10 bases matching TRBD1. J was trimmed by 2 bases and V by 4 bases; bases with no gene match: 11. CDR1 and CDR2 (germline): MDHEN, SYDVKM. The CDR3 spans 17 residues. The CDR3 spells CASSYHGGTGDTYEQYF. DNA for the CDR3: TGTGCCAGCAGTTATCATGGGGGGACAGGGGACACCTACGAGCAGTACTTC.